The 28 T cell receptor beta chains listed next were all sequenced from one sample in a study of T and B cells in COVID-19 patients (dated by TCRdb to about 2020). Instrument used: Illumina MiSeq. Multiplex PCR with BIOMED2 TRB-A/B primer pools was used to amplify TRB rearrangements. Through fastp at Q25 and MiXCR, TCRdb rebuilt clones from the public reads, retaining in-frame beta chains. CDR3 protein duplicates are merged, each entry listing the most common genes and DNA. For this sample there are approximately 8,500 distinct CDR3 sequences; roughly 30% appear just once. The biggest ten clones account for approximately 5.1% of the sample. TRB repertoires were amplified from around 230-520 ng of genomic DNA extracted from blood. What was sequenced was blood. The receptors shown here come from a human donor who had recovered from COVID-19.

By its share, this clonotype is medium-sized. The V call is TRBV6-1, the J call TRBJ2-7, with no clear D. This CDR3 is built from 13 residues. CDR1 and CDR2 from the germline V gene are MNHNS and SASEGT. V lost 3 bases and J lost 2, with 8 bases in between. The DNA of the CDR3 is TGTGCCAGCAGTGAGGGCAGACCCTACGAGCAGTACTTC. This translates into CASSEGRPYEQYF.

The sample holds a few counts of this clonotype. The chain joins TRBV18 to TRBJ1-2; D gene uncertain. CDR3 size: 15 residues. CDR1 is KGHSH and CDR2 is LQKENI in the germline V gene. V dropped 3 bases and J dropped 5 bases, with 16 bases sitting between them. CDR3 protein: CASSPRSGAEYGYTF. CDR3 in DNA: TGTGCCAGCTCACCCCGGAGTGGCGCTGAGTATGGCTACACCTTC.

In its sample, this clonotype was seen once. The J gene is TRBJ1-1, the V gene TRBV7-2; D is undetermined. Germline lookup yields CDR1 SGHTA and CDR2 FQGNSA. The CDR3 length is 15 residues. The ends were cut back, 3 bases at V and 3 bases at J, with 14 bases in the middle. CDR3 region: CASSFISGKYTEAFF. The CDR3 coding sequence is TGTGCCAGCAGCTTTATCTCCGGGAAGTACACTGAAGCTTTCTTT.

In its sample, this clonotype is medium-sized. The chain is built from TRBV27 and TRBJ2-7; 9 positions match TRBD1. Germline CDR1 and CDR2: MNHEY and SMNVEV (reference sequence). With V trimmed by 7 bases and J by 3 bases, 4 bases remained unmatched. This CDR3 is built from 13 residues. The CDR3: CASKETGGYEQYF. The CDR3 nucleotides are TGTGCCAGCAAGGAGACAGGGGGCTACGAGCAGTACTTC.

This clonotype has only a few counts. The V and J genes are TRBV5-4 and TRBJ2-4; D possibly matches TRBD1 or TRBD2 (5 bases each). The CDR3 is 15 amino acids. From germline, CDR1 is SGHNT and CDR2 YYREEE (reference sequence). V gave up 0 bases and J gave up 6 bases, with 13 bases separating them. In DNA form, the CDR3 reads TGTGCCAGCAGCTTGGGTCGGGGCTGGGGAAACATTCAGTACTTC. Amino acid sequence: CASSLGRGWGNIQYF. The full variable domain, completed using reference TRBV5-4 and TRBJ2-4, is ETGVTQSPTHLIKTRGQQVTLRCSSQSGHNTVSWYQQALGQGPQFIFQYYREEENGRGNFPPRFSGLQFPNYSSELNVNALELDDSALYLCASSLGRGWGNIQYFGAGTRLSVL.

Sample share makes this clonotype medium-sized. The V gene is TRBV19, the J gene TRBJ1-4; tentative D call: TRBD1 (6 bases). Trimming shortened V by 4 bases and J by 5 bases, and 17 bases separated the two germline ends. Germline CDR1 is LNHDA and CDR2 is SQIVND (reference sequence). The CDR3 is 16 amino acids. CDR3 in amino acids: CASSTDSGTLNEKLFF. The CDR3 region has the DNA TGTGCCAGTAGTACAGATTCCGGGACACTCAATGAAAAACTGTTTTTT.

The chain joins TRBV27 to TRBJ1-2; TRBD1 matches 9 bases. Trimming took 8 bases from V and 6 from J; bases not matched to a gene: 19. CDR1 is MNHEY, CDR2 SMNVEV, per germline (reference sequence). The CDR3 runs 17 residues. CDR3 residues: CASWGQGDFGGTHGYTF. In DNA form, the CDR3 reads TGTGCCAGCTGGGGACAGGGAGACTTCGGGGGGACCCATGGCTACACCTTC.

This clonotype turned up a few times. This chain connects TRBV6-5 to TRBJ1-3, with D unresolved. The CDR3 runs to 15 residues. Trimming took 5 bases from V and 7 from J, leaving 18 bases between them. Germline V gene sequence: CDR1 MNHEY, CDR2 SVGAGI. The CDR3 bases are TGTGCCAGCAGTGCTACCTTTTCGTCCGGCAACACCATATATTTT. Translating it yields CASSATFSSGNTIYF.

By sample fraction, this clonotype is medium-sized. J is TRBJ2-5 and V is TRBV11-1, with 9 nucleotides matching TRBD1. Germline V lookup: CDR1 SGHAT, CDR2 FQDESV (reference sequence). V shed 5 bases, J shed 5 bases, and the junction held 3 bases outside the gene matches. The CDR3 contains 13 residues. CDR3: CASSNDRGETQYF. The CDR3 bases are TGTGCCAGCAGCAATGACAGGGGGGAGACCCAGTACTTC.

As for this clonotype: A much more abundant neighbour one base away suggests this may be a read error. The chain has TRBV6-5 and TRBJ1-2; no firm D call. The CDR3 runs 18 residues. The germline V gene encodes CDR1 MNHEY and CDR2 SVGAGI. The CDR3 nucleotides are TGTGCCATCAGTTACTCGAAGTGGGCAGCCCTAACTAACTATGGCTACACCTTC. Amino acid sequence: CAISYSKWAALTNYGYTF.

This clonotype is medium-sized in the sample. CDR3 nucleotide sequence: TGCAGCACCCTCGGGGCAGGGGGAACTGAAGCTTTCTTT. This gives the protein CSTLGAGGTEAFF. V usage is TRBV29-1 and J usage is TRBJ1-1; 7 bases fit TRBD1. V gave up 8 bases and J gave up 5 bases; unmatched junction bases: 11. The CDR3 is made up of 13 amino acids. Germline CDR1 SQVTM, CDR2 ANQGSEA.

This clonotype counts as large (0.1 to 1%). The V gene is TRBV6-2 or TRBV6-3, the J gene TRBJ2-1, with D possibly being TRBD1 (6 bases). Per the germline V gene, CDR1 is MNHEY and CDR2 is SVGEGT. The CDR3 contains 13 residues. V was clipped by 6 bases and J by 5 bases, with 11 bases between them. The CDR3 protein is CASSVRDNNEQFF. As DNA, the CDR3 is TGTGCCAGCAGCGTCCGGGACAACAATGAGCAGTTCTTC.

This clonotype was counted a single time. The DNA for the CDR3 is TGTGCCAGCACCATAAGTTCGGGTGGAAGAGCTGGAAACACCATATATTTT. Its translation is CASTISSGGRAGNTIYF. The V and J genes are TRBV5-6 and TRBJ1-3; unclear D gene. The CDR3 runs to 17 residues. Trimming left V 6 bases short and J 2 bases short, with 21 bases between. The germline gives CDR1 SGHDT, CDR2 YYEEEE.

V usage is TRBV28 and J usage is TRBJ1-1, with D perhaps matching TRBD1 (5 bases). The CDR3 is 14 amino acids. With 2 bases removed from V and 5 bases from J, the gap between germline ends came to 12 bases. CDR1 and CDR2 (germline): MDHEN, SYDVKM. CDR3 nucleotide sequence: TGTGCCAGCAGTTTAGCAGGGACTGGGACTGAAGCTTTCTTT. Translation: CASSLAGTGTEAFF. Full variable domain (rest looked up from reference TRBV28 and TRBJ1-1): DVKVTQSSRYLVKRTGEKVFLECVQDMDHENMFWYRQDPGLGLRLIYFSYDVKMKEKGDIPEGYSVSREKKERFSLILESASTNQTSMYLCASSLAGTGTEAFFGQGTRLTVV.

The chain has TRBV5-6 and TRBJ2-7; D call uncertain. The germline V gene has CDR1 SGHDT and CDR2 YYEEEE. The V gene lost 0 bases and the J gene lost 1 base, with 5 bases spanning the gap. The CDR3 totals 13 residues. In nucleotides, the CDR3 is TGTGCCAGCAGCTTGGGCCAGTCCTACGAGCAGTACGTC. Protein: CASSLGQSYEQYV.

Details on this clonotype: This may come from a read error, since a much larger clone is one base off. The chain joins TRBV6-1 to TRBJ2-7; 10 bases fit TRBD1. Germline V gene sequence: CDR1 MNHNS, CDR2 SASEGT. The V gene end was trimmed by 5 bases and the J gene end by 3 bases; junction bases not matched to a gene: 7. This CDR3 contains 15 residues. CDR3 nucleotides: TGTGCCAGCAGTACCCCCGGGACAGGGGTCTACGAGCAGTACGTC. Its protein product is CASSTPGTGVYEQYV.

This clonotype was seen a handful of times. The chain joins TRBV5-4 to TRBJ1-1; TRBD1 matches 9 bases. Germline values: CDR1 SGHNT, CDR2 YYREEE (reference sequence). There are 17 residues in the CDR3. V shed 0 bases and J 0 bases; nucleotides not matched to a gene: 6. Here the CDR3 reads CASSLGYTGGVNTEAFF. The CDR3 DNA reads TGTGCCAGCAGCTTGGGGTATACAGGGGGCGTGAACACTGAAGCTTTCTTT.

This clonotype was detected once. This rearrangement joins TRBV4-3 to TRBJ2-3; D might be TRBD2 (6 bases). Germline-derived CDR1 and CDR2 are LGHNA and YSLEER. V was cut by 4 bases and J by 0 bases, with 23 bases left in between. CDR3 length: 19 amino acids. The CDR3 spells CASSLDYLSFITSTDTQYF. CDR3 coding DNA: TGCGCCAGCAGCCTGGACTACCTTAGCTTCATTACTAGCACAGATACGCAGTATTTT.

The V call is TRBV4-3, the J call TRBJ1-6, with D possibly TRBD1 on 6 matching bases. V was cut by 4 bases and J by 7 bases, with 14 bases left in between. Germline V gives CDR1 LGHNA, CDR2 YSLEER. The CDR3 length is 15 residues. Written as DNA, the CDR3 is TGCGCCAGCAGCCCAGTAGGGGGGAAGAATTCACCCCTCCACTTT. This translates into CASSPVGGKNSPLHF.

The sample holds many counts of this clonotype. The chain couples TRBV12-3 or TRBV12-4 to TRBJ1-1; D might be TRBD1 (5 bases). CDR3 length equals 13 residues. V lost 6 bases to trimming and J lost 1 base, with 9 bases between them. The CDR3 spells CASSSDRNTEAFF. The CDR3 nucleotides read TGTGCCAGCAGCTCAGACAGGAACACTGAAGCTTTCTTT.

V usage is TRBV10-3 and J usage is TRBJ2-7, with 9 bases that match TRBD1. Germline V gene data show CDR1 as ENHRY and CDR2 as SYGVKD. V trimming: 2 bases; J trimming: 2 bases; junction bases outside the gene matches: 7. CDR3 length: 16 amino acids. CDR3 sequence: CAISEGGQGSAYEQYF. CDR3 bases: TGTGCCATCAGTGAGGGAGGACAGGGGTCCGCCTACGAGCAGTACTTC.

Worth noting for this clonotype: At one end the junction does not follow the germline gene, possibly because of a read error. The genes are TRBV6-1 and TRBJ2-1; 13 nucleotides agree with TRBD2. CDR1 is MNHNS and CDR2 is SASEGT in the germline V gene. This CDR3 has 16 amino acids. The CDR3: CARHLKLAGGPDEQLF. The CDR3 DNA reads as TGTGCCAGACATCTTAAACTAGCGGGGGGGCCGGATGAGCAGCTCTTC.

In its sample, this clonotype ranks as medium-sized. The chain uses TRBV5-5 and TRBJ2-2; 12 nucleotides align to TRBD2. The CDR3 sequence is 17 residues long. The ends lost 0 bases at V and 2 bases at J; junction bases unmatched: 2. Germline V lookup: CDR1 SGHKS, CDR2 YYEKEE (reference sequence). The DNA for the CDR3 is TGTGCCAGCAGCTTGGGACTAGCGGGGGCAAACACCGGGGAGCTGTTTTTT. It codes for CASSLGLAGANTGELFF.

A note on this clonotype: A much larger clone differs from this one at a single base, so this may be a read error. This chain links TRBV13 with TRBJ2-7; D tentatively reads TRBD1 or TRBD2 (5 bases each). Trimming took 8 bases from V and 3 from J, leaving 20 bases between them. Germline V gene sequence: CDR1 PRHDT, CDR2 FYEKMQ (reference sequence). This CDR3 has 15 residues. CDR3 nucleotides: TGTGCCAGCTTGGGACGCGTGACTGGAGGCTACGAGCAGTACTTC. Translating gives CASLGRVTGGYEQYF.

The chain joins TRBV6-1 to TRBJ2-6; 9 bases agree with TRBD1. Trimming took 7 bases from V and 0 from J; bases not matched to a gene: 7. The CDR3 contains 17 residues. The germline CDR1 and CDR2 sequences are MNHNS and SASEGT. This CDR3 is CASTGQGSASGANVLTF. The CDR3 bases are TGTGCCAGCACGGGACAGGGTTCGGCCTCTGGGGCCAACGTCCTGACTTTC.

There are a few counts of this clonotype. The chain joins TRBV29-1 to TRBJ2-7; TRBD2 matches 10 bases. The junction had 3 bases not matched to a gene; V was cut back by 0 bases and J by 7 bases. Looked up from germline, CDR1 is SQVTM and CDR2 is ANQGSEA. The CDR3 is made up of 13 amino acids. Written as DNA, the CDR3 is TGCAGCGTTGAAGAGGAAGCGGGGGGGGAGCAGTACGTC. Protein product: CSVEEEAGGEQYV.

The V and J genes are TRBV28 and TRBJ2-1; tentatively, D is TRBD1 (5 bases). The CDR3 spans 16 residues. Germline V gene lookup returns CDR1 MDHEN and CDR2 SYDVKM. V lost 8 bases and J 1 base, leaving 18 bases between the germline ends. CDR3 amino acids: CASLQKRGPSYNEQFF. DNA for the CDR3: TGTGCCAGCCTTCAAAAAAGGGGCCCTTCCTACAATGAGCAGTTCTTC.

Remarks on this clonotype: A much larger clone is a single base away; this may be a read error. The V and J genes are TRBV19 and TRBJ1-2, with 8 bases that match TRBD1. CDR3 length: 17 amino acids. Germline CDR1 LNHDA, CDR2 SQIVND (reference sequence). The CDR3 bases are TGTGACAGTGAGAGGTCCGGGACAGGACCCCTCTCGGGGGGCTACACCTTC. Residues: CDSERSGTGPLSGGYTF.